Each of the 4 T cell receptor beta chains below was sequenced from the same sample in a study of blood T cell repertoires in COVID-19. This table comes from immunoSEQ multiplex PCR, and its TCRdb copy is limited to in-frame clones, with some not included. The sample holds 250,000 to 350,000 clones, about 88% seen once. The sequenced sample consisted of peripheral blood. These receptors were taken from a woman aged 30 to 39 with COVID-19, enrolled during active disease.

The chain is built from TRBV4-1 and TRBJ2-3; 14 nucleotides align to TRBD2. In germline, CDR1 is MGHRA, CDR2 YSYEKL. Unmatched junction bases numbered 13, after V lost 0 bases and J lost 5 bases. The CDR3 has 20 residues. CDR3 nucleotides: TGCGCCAGCAGCCAAGATATGATTGAGACTAGCGGGAGGGCCAAAGATACGCAGTATTTT. Amino acids: CASSQDMIETSGRAKDTQYF.

The J gene is TRBJ2-7, the V gene TRBV2, with TRBD2 as a possible D gene (5 bases). This CDR3 has 13 amino acids. V gave up 1 base and J gave up 3 bases, with 7 bases separating them. From germline, CDR1 is SNHLY and CDR2 FYNNEI. CDR3 loop: CASSEVGLYEQYF. The DNA of the CDR3 is TGTGCCAGCAGTGAAGTTGGACTCTACGAGCAGTACTTC.

This chain joins TRBV5-1 and TRBJ2-1; 10 nucleotides agree with TRBD2. This CDR3 comprises 17 residues. V dropped 0 bases and J dropped 8; count of bases not matched to a gene: 11. Germline V CDR1 and CDR2: SGHRS, YFSETQ. CDR3 bases: TGCGCCAGCAGCTTGGGGGCCTCGGCTAGCGGGAGAGATGAGCAGTTCTTC. This gives the protein CASSLGASASGRDEQFF.

The CDR3 loop is CASLGTGVNQPQHF. The CDR3 DNA sequence: TGTGCCAGCCTGGGGACAGGAGTCAATCAGCCCCAGCATTTT. This chain uses TRBV6-5 with TRBJ1-5; 8 bases are shared with TRBD1. Germline loops: CDR1 MNHEY, CDR2 SVGAGI. V trimming: 8 bases; J trimming: 3 bases; junction bases outside the gene matches: 6. The CDR3 has 14 residues.